Listed here are 5 T cell receptor beta chains from one sample, sequenced in a study of blood T cell repertoires in COVID-19. Data came from immunoSEQ multiplex PCR; TCRdb stores just in-frame clones and leaves some out. The sample comprises under 130,000 clones, roughly 80% of which are singletons, and less than 20% rests with the top ten. The sample was peripheral blood. The receptor source for this set is a woman in her seventies with acute or convalescent COVID-19.

This clone occurred a few times. This chain uses TRBV12-5 with TRBJ1-1; perhaps TRBD1 as D (6 bases). The V and J ends lost 2 bases and 1 base respectively, with 8 bases between them. Germline CDR1 reads LGHNT; CDR2 reads FRNRAP. This CDR3 region has 14 residues. The CDR3 protein is CASGLLGQNTEAFF. CDR3 DNA: TGTGCTAGTGGTTTGCTGGGACAGAACACTGAAGCTTTCTTT.

The chain combines TRBV4-3 with TRBJ1-6; D is possibly TRBD1 (5 bases). Germline V gives CDR1 LGHNA, CDR2 YSLEER. V gave up 0 bases and J gave up 6 bases, with 9 bases separating them. This CDR3 region has 15 residues. In DNA form, the CDR3 reads TGCGCCAGCAGCCAAGAGGTCGGGGGTAATTCACCCCTCCACTTT. It is translated as CASSQEVGGNSPLHF.

The gene calls are TRBV5-1 and TRBJ1-4; TRBD1 matches at 8 bases. Germline loops: CDR1 SGHRS, CDR2 YFSETQ. CDR3 length: 15 amino acids. Germline trimming cut 2 bases from V and 7 bases from J; bases unmatched to any gene: 7. This CDR3 is CASSFAPTGVEKLFF. The CDR3 DNA is TGCGCCAGCAGCTTCGCCCCGACAGGGGTTGAAAAACTGTTTTTT.

V usage is TRBV18 and J usage is TRBJ1-1; D unresolved. Trimming shortened V by 3 bases and J by 0 bases, and 11 bases separated the two germline ends. This CDR3 is built from 15 residues. Germline V gene lookup returns CDR1 KGHSH and CDR2 LQKENI. The CDR3 sequence is CASSPLESMNTEAFF. The CDR3 bases are TGTGCCAGCTCACCGTTAGAGAGCATGAACACTGAAGCTTTCTTT.

The rearrangement joins TRBV28 to TRBJ1-1; TRBD1 might be the D (6 bases). V was trimmed by 0 bases and J by 3 bases, leaving 11 bases between them. The length of the CDR3 is 15 residues. The germline CDR1 and CDR2 sequences are MDHEN and SYDVKM. CDR3 in amino acids: CASSLWGGADTEAFF. As DNA, the CDR3 is TGTGCCAGCAGTTTATGGGGGGGGGCGGACACTGAAGCTTTCTTT.